The present entry profiles one T cell receptor (beta chain) with its context. This clonotype appeared a few times. Its specific antigen is unknown. No per-base quality is available; no much larger clone lies one base away. V was cut back by 0 bases and J by 9 bases, leaving a gap of 12 bases between them. The CDR3 runs 15 residues from the cysteine to the phenylalanine. Left in the record is the CDR3 DNA by itself, 45 bases read in frame from the first base. The germline V gene gives CDR1 as MGHRA and CDR2 as YSYEKL. The source of the sample is a study of T cell repertoires in cytomegalovirus infection (dated by TCRdb to about 2019). With regard to the full study: The peptide stimulations were aimed at well-studied HLA-B-restricted epitopes as well as recently identified HLA-C-restricted CMV epitopes, whose presentation resists viral immunomodulation. Donor HLA type was relevant to the analysis, as public TCR beta signatures indicated carriage of CMV infection together with the matching HLA type. General conclusions and limits of the study: The ex vivo response was dominated by HLA-C-restricted CMV-specific TCR beta clonotypes, which also provided the single most frequent clonotype in two of eight donors. In both this cohort and an independent roughly 400-donor cohort, the cumulative frequency of public TCR beta family members distinguished carriers of CMV infection plus the relevant HLA type.

The data were produced on an Illumina HiSeq 1500. The public reads were reanalyzed by TCRdb: fastp trimming at Q25, MiXCR alignment, in-frame beta chains only. Every entry covers one CDR3 protein and lists the most common genes and DNA from its rows. The sample records 800,000 to 950,000 distinct CDR3 sequences, around a third of which are singletons. Jointly, the top ten make up around an eighth of the sample. Sample treatment or condition, as interpreted from the label and publication: in vitro stimulation with specific CMV peptide epitopes to enrich CMV-specific T cells. Recombination linked TRBV4-1 to TRBJ1-6; a confident D gene designation cannot be given. This TCR was recovered from a human donor in good health (CMV status not recorded). Some clones in this sample may be carry-over from other donors' samples. This specimen was cultured CD8+ T cells from PBMCs, taken from culture after CMV antigen stimulation. CDR3 sequence: CASSQEPIWTSPLHF. The DNA is TGCGCCAGCAGCCAAGAACCGATCTGGACTTCACCCCTCCACTTT.